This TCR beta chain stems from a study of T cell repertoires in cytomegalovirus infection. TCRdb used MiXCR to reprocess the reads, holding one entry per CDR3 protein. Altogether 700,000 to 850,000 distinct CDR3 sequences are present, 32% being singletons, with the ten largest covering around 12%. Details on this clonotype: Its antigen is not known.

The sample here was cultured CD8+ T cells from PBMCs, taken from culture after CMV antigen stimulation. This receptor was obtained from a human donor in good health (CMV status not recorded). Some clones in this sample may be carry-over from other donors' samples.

The CDR3 nucleotides read TGTGCCAGCAGCCAGGCAAAGTGGTATACGCAGTATTTT. This gives the protein CASSQAKWYTQYF. The rearrangement joins TRBV3-1 to TRBJ2-3; D is ambiguous. Germline V gene sequence: CDR1 LGHDT, CDR2 YNNKEL (reference sequence). Trimming pared 3 bases from V and 7 bases from J, leaving 11 bases between. The CDR3 totals 13 residues.